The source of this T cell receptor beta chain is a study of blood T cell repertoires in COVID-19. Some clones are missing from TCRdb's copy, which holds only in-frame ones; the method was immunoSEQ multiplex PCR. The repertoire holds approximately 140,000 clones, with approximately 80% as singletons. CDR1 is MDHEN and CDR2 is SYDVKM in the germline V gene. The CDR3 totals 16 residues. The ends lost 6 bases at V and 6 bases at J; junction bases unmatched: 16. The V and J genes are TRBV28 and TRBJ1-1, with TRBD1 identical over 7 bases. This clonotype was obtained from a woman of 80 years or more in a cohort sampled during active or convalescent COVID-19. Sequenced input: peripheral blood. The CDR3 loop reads CASRYSGGTRFAEAFF. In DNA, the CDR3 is TGTGCCAGCAGGTACTCAGGGGGGACGCGATTCGCTGAAGCTTTCTTT.